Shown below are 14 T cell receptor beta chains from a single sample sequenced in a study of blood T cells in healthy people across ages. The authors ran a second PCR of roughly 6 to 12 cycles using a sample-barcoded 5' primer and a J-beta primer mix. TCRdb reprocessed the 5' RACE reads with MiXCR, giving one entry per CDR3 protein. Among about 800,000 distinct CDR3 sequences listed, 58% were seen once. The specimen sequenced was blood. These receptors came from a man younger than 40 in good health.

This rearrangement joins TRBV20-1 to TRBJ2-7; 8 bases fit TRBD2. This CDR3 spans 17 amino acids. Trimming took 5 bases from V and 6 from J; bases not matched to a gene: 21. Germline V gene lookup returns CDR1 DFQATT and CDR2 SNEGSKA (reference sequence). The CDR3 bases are TGCAGTGCTGCCTCTGAAAAAAGGAGCGGGGGACGGTCCGAGCAGTACTTC. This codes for CSAASEKRSGGRSEQYF.

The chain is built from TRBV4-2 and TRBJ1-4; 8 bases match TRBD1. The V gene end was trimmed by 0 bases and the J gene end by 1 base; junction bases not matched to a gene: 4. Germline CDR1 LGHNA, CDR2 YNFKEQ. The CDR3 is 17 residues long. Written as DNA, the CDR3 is TGTGCCAGCAGCCAAGATACAGGGGGAGGAACTAATGAAAAACTGTTTTTT. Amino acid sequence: CASSQDTGGGTNEKLFF.

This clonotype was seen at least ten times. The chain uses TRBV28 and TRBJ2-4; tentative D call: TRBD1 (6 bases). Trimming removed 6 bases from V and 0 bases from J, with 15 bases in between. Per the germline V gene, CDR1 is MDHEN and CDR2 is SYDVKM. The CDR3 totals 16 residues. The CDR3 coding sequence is TGTGCCAGCAGCCCAGGGACACACTTAGCCAAAAACATTCAGTACTTC. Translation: CASSPGTHLAKNIQYF.

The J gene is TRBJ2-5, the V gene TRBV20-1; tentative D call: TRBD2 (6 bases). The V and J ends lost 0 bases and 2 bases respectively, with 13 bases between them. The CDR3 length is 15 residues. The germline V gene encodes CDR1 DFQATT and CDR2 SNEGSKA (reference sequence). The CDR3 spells CSARDGRGLQETQYF. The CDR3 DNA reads TGCAGTGCTAGAGATGGGCGGGGCCTACAAGAGACCCAGTACTTC.

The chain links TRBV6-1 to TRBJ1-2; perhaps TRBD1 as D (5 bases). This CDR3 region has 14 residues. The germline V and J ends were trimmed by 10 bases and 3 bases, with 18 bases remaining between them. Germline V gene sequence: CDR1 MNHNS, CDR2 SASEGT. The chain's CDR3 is CAIHRKGLDYGYTF. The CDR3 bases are TGTGCCATCCATCGGAAGGGGCTGGACTATGGCTACACCTTC.

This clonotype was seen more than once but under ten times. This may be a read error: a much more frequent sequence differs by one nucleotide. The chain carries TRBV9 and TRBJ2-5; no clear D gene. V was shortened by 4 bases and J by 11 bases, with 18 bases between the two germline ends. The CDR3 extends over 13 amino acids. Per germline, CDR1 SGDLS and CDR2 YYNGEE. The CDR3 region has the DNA TGTGCCAGCAGCCCCATTGTCTCACGTGAGCAGTACTTC. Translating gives CASSPIVSREQYF.

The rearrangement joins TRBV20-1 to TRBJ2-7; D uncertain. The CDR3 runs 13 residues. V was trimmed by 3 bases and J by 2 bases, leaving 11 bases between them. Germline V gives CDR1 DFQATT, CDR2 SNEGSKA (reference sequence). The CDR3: CSARPFAPYEQYF. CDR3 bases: TGCAGTGCTAGGCCTTTTGCCCCCTACGAGCAGTACTTC.

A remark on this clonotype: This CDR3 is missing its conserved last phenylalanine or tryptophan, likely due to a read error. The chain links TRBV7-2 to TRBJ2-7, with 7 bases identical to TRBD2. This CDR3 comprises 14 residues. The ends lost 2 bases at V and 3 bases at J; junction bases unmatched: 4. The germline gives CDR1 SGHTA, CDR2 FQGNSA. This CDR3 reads CASSLMGGGYEQYS. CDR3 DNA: TGTGCCAGCAGCTTAATGGGGGGGGGCTACGAGCAGTACTCC.

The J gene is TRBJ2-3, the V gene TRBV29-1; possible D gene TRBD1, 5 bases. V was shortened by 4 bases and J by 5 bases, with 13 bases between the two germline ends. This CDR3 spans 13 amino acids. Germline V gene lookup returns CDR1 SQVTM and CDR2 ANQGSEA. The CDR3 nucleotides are TGCAGCGTTGGGGCAGGGCTTATAGATACGCAGTATTTT. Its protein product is CSVGAGLIDTQYF.

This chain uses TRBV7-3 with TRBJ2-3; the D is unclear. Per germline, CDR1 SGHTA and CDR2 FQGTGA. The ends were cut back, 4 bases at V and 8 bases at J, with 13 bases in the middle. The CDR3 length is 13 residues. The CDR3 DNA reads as TGTGCCAGCAGCTCCTTAGGCTTGAGTACGCAGTATTTT. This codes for CASSSLGLSTQYF. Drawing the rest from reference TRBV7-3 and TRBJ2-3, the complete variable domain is GAGVSQTPSNKVTEKGKYVELRCDPISGHTALYWYRQSLGQGPEFLIYFQGTGAADDSGLPNDRFFAVRPEGSVSTLKIQRTERGDSAVYLCASSSLGLSTQYFGPGTRLTVL.

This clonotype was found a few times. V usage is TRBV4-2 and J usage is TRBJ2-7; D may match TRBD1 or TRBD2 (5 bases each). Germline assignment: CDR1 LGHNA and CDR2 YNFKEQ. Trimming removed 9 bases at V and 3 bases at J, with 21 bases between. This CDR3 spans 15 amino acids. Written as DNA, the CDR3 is TGTGCCAGTTCTCCTAGCCGGGACCAAAGCTACGAGCAGTACTTC. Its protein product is CASSPSRDQSYEQYF.

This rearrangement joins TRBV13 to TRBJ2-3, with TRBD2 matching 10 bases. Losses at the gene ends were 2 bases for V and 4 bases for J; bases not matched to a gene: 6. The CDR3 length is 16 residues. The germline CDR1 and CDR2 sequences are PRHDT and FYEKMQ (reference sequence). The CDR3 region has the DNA TGTGCCAGCAGCTTAATAGCGGGAGGTGAGGCAGATACGCAGTATTTT. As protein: CASSLIAGGEADTQYF.

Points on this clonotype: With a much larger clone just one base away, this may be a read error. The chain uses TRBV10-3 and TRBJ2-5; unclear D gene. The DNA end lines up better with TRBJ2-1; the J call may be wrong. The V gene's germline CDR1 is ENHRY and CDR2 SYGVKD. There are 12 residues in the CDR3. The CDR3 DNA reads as TGTGCCACACGGACGGAGAAAGAGACCCAGTTCTTC. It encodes CATRTEKETQFF.

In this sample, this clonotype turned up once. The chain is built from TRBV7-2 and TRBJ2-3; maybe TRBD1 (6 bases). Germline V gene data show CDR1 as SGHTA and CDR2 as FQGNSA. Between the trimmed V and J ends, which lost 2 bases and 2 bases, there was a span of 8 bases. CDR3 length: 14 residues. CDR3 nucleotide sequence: TGTGCCAGCAGCTTATACAGGGTCACAGATACGCAGTATTTT. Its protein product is CASSLYRVTDTQYF.